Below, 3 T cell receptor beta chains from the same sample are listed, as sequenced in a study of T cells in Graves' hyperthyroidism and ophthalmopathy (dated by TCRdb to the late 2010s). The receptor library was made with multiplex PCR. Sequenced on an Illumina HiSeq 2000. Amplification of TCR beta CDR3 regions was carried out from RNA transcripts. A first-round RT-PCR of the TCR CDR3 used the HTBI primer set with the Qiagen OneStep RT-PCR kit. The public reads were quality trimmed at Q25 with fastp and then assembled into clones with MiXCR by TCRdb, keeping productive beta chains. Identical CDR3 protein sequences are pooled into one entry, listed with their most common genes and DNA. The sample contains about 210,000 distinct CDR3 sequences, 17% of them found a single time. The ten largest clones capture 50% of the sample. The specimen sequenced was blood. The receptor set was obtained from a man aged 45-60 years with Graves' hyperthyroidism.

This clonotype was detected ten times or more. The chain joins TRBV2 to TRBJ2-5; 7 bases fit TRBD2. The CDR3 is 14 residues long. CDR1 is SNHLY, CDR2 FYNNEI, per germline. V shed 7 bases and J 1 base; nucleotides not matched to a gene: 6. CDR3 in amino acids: CASNTGGRQETQYF. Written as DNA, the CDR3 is TGTGCCAGCAACACGGGAGGTCGCCAAGAGACCCAGTACTTC.

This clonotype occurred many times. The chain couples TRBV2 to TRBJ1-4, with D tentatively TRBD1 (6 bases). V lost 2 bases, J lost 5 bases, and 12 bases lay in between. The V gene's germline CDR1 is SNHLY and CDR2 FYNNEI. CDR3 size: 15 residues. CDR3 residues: CASSELTGPNEKLFF. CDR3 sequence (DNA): TGTGCCAGCAGTGAATTGACAGGCCCAAATGAAAAACTGTTTTTT.

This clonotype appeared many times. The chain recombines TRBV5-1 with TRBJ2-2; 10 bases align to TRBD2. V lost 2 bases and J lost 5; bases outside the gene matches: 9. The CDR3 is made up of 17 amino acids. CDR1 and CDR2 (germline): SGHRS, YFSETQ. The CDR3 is CASSFASGSGVTGELFF. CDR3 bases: TGCGCCAGCAGCTTTGCTAGCGGGAGTGGAGTGACCGGGGAGCTGTTTTTT.